The clone carrying this TCR beta chain was seen at least ten times. What it recognizes is unknown. One junction end does not reproduce the germline sequence, and a read error may be involved. This record belongs to a study of T-cell memory formation after mild COVID-19. Study summary: Clusters of TCRs were largely donor specific. Study results and limitations: Contracting CD4+ clones were located mainly in CM and EM, and CD8+ clones in EMRA. Day 15 to 85 contractors were CD4/CD8 balanced; later expanders leaned CD4+.

The TCR alpha and TCR beta cDNA libraries, bearing sample barcodes and UMIs, were generated by 5'RACE using constant-segment primers. TCRdb recomputed calls from the 5' RACE reads with MiXCR, one row per CDR3 protein. The sample consists of roughly 380,000 distinct CDR3 sequences, around 27% of them appearing once. CDR3 length: 14 residues. Germline values: CDR1 SSHAT, CDR2 FNYEAQ (reference sequence). This chain joins TRBV7-7 and TRBJ2-5; TRBD1 aligns across 9 bases. This clonotype was obtained from an adult woman who had mild COVID-19 (a few samples of this study predate the infection). Cell type and time point are not known. The sequencing input was PBMCs or a T cell subset sorted from them (not recorded which). The chain's CDR3 is CASSWDRDGETQYF. The CDR3 DNA reads as TGTGCTAGCAGCTGGGACAGGGACGGAGAGACCCAGTACTTC.